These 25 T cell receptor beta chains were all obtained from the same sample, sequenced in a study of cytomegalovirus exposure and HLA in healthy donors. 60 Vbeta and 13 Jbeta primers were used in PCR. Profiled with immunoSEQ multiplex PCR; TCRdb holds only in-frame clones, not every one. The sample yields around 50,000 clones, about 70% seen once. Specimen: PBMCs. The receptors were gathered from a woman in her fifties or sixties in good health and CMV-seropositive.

The CDR3 loop is CASSETVYNEQFF. Here the CDR3 DNA reads TGTGCCAGCAGCGAGACAGTCTACAATGAGCAGTTCTTC. The rearrangement links TRBV9 to TRBJ2-1; D might be TRBD1 (5 bases). Germline lookup yields CDR1 SGDLS and CDR2 YYNGEE. V lost 3 bases to trimming and J lost 3 bases, with 7 bases between them. The CDR3 consists of 13 residues.

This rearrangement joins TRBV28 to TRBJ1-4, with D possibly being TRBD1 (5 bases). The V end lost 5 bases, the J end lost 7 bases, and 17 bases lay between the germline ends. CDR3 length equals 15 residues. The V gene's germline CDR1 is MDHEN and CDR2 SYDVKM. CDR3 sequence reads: CASSPRGLGGEKLFF. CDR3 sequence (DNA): TGTGCCAGCAGTCCCCGAGGCTTGGGGGGTGAAAAACTGTTTTTT.

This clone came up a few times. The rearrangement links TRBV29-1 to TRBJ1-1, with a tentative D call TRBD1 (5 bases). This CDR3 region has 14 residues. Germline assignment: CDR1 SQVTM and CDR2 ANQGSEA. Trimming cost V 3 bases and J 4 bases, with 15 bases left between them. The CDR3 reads CSVDLRRGSTEAFF. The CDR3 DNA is TGCAGCGTTGACCTTAGGAGGGGTTCCACTGAAGCTTTCTTT.

CDR3 sequence: CASSPEWGGNEQFF. The DNA of the CDR3 is TGTGCCAGCAGCCCCGAATGGGGAGGAAATGAGCAGTTCTTC. The genes are TRBV7-8 and TRBJ2-1; tentatively, D is TRBD2 (6 bases). Germline V gene data show CDR1 as SGHVS and CDR2 as FQNEAQ. CDR3 size: 14 residues. Trimming left V 5 bases short and J 7 bases short, with 15 bases between.

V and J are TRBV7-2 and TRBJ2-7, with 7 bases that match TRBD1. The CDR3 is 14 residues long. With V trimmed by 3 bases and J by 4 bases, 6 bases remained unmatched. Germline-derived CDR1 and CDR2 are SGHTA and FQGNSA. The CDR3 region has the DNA TGTGCCAGCAGCTTCCTCTACAGGGGATACGAGCAGTACTTC. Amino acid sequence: CASSFLYRGYEQYF.

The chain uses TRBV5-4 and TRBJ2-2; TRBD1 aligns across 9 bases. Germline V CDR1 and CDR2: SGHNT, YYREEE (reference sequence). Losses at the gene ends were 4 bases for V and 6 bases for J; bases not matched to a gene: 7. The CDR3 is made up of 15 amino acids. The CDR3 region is CASSGGTGRAGELFF. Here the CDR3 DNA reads TGTGCCAGCAGCGGAGGGACAGGGAGGGCCGGGGAGCTGTTTTTT.

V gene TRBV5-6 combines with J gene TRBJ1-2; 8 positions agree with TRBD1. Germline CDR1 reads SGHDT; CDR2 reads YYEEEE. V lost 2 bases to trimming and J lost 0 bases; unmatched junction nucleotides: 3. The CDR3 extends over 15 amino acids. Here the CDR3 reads CASSFPDRANYGYTF. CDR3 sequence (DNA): TGTGCCAGCAGCTTCCCGGACAGGGCTAACTATGGCTACACCTTC.

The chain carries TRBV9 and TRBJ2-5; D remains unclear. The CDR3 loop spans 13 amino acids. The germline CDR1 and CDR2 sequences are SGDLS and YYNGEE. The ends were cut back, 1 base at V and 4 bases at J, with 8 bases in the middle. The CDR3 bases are TGTGCCAGCAGCGTAACTCTTCGAGAGACCCAGTACTTC. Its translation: CASSVTLRETQYF.

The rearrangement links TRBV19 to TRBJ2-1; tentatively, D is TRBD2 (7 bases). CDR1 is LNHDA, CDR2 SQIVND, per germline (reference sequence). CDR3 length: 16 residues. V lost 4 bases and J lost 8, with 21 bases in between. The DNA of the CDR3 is TGTGCCAGTAGTAATCCCAGGGGAACGGGGGGCGATGAGCAGTTCTTC. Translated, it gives CASSNPRGTGGDEQFF.

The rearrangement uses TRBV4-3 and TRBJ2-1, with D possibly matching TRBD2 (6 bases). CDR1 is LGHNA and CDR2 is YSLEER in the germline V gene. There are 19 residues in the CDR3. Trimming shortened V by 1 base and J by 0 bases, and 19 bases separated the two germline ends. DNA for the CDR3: TGCGCCAGCAGCCAAGCAGGACGCGGGATTTCCTACTCCTACAATGAGCAGTTCTTC. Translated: CASSQAGRGISYSYNEQFF.

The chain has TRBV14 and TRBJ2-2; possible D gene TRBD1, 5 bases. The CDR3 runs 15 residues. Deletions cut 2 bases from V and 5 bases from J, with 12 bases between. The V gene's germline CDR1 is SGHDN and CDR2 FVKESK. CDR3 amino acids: CASSQRQGWTGELFF. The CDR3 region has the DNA TGTGCCAGCAGCCAACGGCAGGGTTGGACCGGGGAGCTGTTTTTT.

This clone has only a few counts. The CDR3 protein is CSAGQGREKLFF. The CDR3 nucleotides are TGCAGCGCCGGACAGGGGAGGGAAAAACTGTTTTTT. The chain uses TRBV29-1 and TRBJ1-4, with 9 bases aligning to TRBD1. Germline V gives CDR1 SQVTM, CDR2 ANQGSEA. V was pared by 7 bases and J by 8 bases, with 5 bases of the junction left unmatched. CDR3 length equals 12 residues.

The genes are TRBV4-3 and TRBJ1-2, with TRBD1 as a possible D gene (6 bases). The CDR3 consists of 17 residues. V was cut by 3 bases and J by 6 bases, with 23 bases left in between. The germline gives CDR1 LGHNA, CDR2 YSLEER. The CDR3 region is CASSHDRPPFLFNGYTF. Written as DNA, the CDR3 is TGCGCCAGCAGCCATGACAGGCCTCCCTTTCTCTTCAATGGCTACACCTTC.

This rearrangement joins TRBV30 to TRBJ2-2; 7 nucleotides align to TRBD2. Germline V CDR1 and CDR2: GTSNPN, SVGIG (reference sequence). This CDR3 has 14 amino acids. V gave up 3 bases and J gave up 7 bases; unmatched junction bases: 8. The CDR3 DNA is TGTGCCTGGAGCCTAACGGGAGGATACGGGGAGCTGTTTTTT. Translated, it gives CAWSLTGGYGELFF.

The CDR3 region is CASSVAALGGGYTF. The CDR3, as DNA: TGTGCCAGCAGTGTGGCGGCTCTGGGAGGTGGCTACACCTTC. This sequence joins TRBV2 and TRBJ1-2; D remains ambiguous. Germline CDR1 SNHLY, CDR2 FYNNEI. Trimming stripped 4 bases from V and 7 bases from J, with 16 bases between. The CDR3 consists of 14 residues.

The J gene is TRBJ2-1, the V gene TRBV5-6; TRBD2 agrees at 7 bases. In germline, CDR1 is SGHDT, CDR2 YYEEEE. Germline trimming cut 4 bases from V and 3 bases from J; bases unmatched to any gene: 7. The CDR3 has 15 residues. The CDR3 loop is CASSPLAGYYNEQFF. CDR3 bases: TGTGCCAGCAGCCCCTTAGCGGGCTACTACAATGAGCAGTTCTTC.

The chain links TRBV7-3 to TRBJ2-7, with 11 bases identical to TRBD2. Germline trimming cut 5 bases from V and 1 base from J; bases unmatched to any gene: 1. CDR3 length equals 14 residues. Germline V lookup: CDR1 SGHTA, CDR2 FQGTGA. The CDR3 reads CASSRTSGSYEQYF. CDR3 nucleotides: TGTGCCAGCAGCCGGACTAGCGGGTCCTACGAGCAGTACTTC.

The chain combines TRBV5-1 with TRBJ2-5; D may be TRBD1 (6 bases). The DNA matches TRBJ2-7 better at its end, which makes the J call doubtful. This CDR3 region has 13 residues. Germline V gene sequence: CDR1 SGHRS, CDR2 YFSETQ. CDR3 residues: CASSRDTFYEQYF. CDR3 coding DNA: TGCGCCAGCAGCCGGGACACCTTCTACGAGCAGTACTTC.

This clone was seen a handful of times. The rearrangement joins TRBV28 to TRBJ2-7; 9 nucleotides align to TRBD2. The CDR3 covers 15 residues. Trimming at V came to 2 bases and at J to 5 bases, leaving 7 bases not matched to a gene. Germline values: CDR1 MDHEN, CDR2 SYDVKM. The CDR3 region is CASSLAGGPYHEQYF. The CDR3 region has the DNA TGTGCCAGCAGTTTAGCGGGAGGGCCGTACCACGAGCAGTACTTC. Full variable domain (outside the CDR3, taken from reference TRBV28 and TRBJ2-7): DVKVTQSSRYLVKRTGEKVFLECVQDMDHENMFWYRQDPGLGLRLIYFSYDVKMKEKGDIPEGYSVSREKKERFSLILESASTNQTSMYLCASSLAGGPYHEQYFGPGTRLTVT.

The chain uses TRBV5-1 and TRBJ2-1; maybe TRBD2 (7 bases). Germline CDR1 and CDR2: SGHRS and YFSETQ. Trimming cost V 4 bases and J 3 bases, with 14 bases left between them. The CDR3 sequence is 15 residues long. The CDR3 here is CASSPGGLYYNEQFF. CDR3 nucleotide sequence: TGCGCCAGCAGCCCCGGGGGGCTGTACTACAATGAGCAGTTCTTC.

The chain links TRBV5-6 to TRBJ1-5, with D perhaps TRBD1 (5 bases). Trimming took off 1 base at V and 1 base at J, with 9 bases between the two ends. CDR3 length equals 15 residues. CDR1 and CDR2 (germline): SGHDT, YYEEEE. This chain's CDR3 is CASSLKGYSNQPQHF. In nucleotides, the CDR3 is TGTGCCAGCAGCTTGAAGGGGTACAGCAATCAGCCCCAGCATTTT.

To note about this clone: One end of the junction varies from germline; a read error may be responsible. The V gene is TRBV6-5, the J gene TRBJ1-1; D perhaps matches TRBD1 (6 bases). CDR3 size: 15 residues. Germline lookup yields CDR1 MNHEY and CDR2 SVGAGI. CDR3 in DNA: TGTGTCAGCAGGGCTCTGGGGGCCAGATTCACTGAAGCTTTCTTT. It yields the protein CVSRALGARFTEAFF.

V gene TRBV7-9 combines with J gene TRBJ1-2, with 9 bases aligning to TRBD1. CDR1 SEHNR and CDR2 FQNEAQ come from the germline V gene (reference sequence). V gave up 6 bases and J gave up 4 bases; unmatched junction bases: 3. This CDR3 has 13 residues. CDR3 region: CASSLGQGYGYTF. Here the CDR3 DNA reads TGTGCCAGCAGTCTGGGACAGGGCTATGGCTACACCTTC.

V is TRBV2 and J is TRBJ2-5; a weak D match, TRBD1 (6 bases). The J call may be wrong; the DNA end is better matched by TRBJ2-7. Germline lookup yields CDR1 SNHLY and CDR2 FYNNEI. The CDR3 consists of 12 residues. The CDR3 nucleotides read TGTGCCAGCAGCCGTCAGGGGTACGAGCAGTACTTC. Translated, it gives CASSRQGYEQYF.

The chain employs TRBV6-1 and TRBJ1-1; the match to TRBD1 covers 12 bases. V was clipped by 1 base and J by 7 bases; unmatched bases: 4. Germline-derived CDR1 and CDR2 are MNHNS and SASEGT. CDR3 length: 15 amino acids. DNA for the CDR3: TGTGCCAGCAGTGAAGAGGGACAGGGGGCGTTTGAAGCTTTCTTT. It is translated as CASSEEGQGAFEAFF.